The 22 T cell receptor beta chains presented below share a single source sample, sequenced in a study of regulatory T cells in long-lasting Graves disease. Specified time point: persistent/refractory GD, antithyroid drugs over 5 years with positive TRAb. Researchers made the TCR library from RNA that was extracted from PBMCs. HTBI primers from iRepertoire and Arm-PCR of CDR3 regions yielded the TCR beta libraries. TCRdb fed the multiplex PCR reads into MiXCR, producing one record per CDR3 protein. The data show 700,000 or so distinct CDR3 sequences, with around 32% seen just once and around 40% held by the top ten. The material sequenced was peripheral blood mononuclear cells (PBMCs), taken when the disease was refractory, from a patient treated with antithyroid drugs. These receptors were obtained from a female donor with Graves disease.

The chain links TRBV5-1 to TRBJ1-1; D ambiguous. Germline assignment: CDR1 SGHRS and CDR2 YFSETQ. The CDR3 length is 14 residues. V was pared by 4 bases and J by 0 bases, with 10 bases between. CDR3 in DNA: TGCGCCAGCAGCCCCAACTCGGTGAACACTGAAGCTTTCTTT. This codes for CASSPNSVNTEAFF.

This clonotype was seen only a few times. The V gene is TRBV28, the J gene TRBJ1-3; D unclear. CDR3 length: 15 amino acids. CDR1 is MDHEN, CDR2 SYDVKM, per germline. Trimming took off 3 bases at V and 0 bases at J, with 9 bases between the two ends. CDR3 DNA sequence: TGTGCCAGCAGTTTCTCGGTAGACTCTGGAAACACCATATATTTT. Its translation: CASSFSVDSGNTIYF.

This clonotype was picked up many times. The chain combines TRBV13 with TRBJ2-5, with a weak D call TRBD2 (6 bases). V lost 1 base and J lost 1, with 10 bases in between. Germline V CDR1 and CDR2: PRHDT, FYEKMQ (reference sequence). The CDR3 is made up of 15 amino acids. The CDR3 protein is CASSLAGDFQETQYF. The CDR3, as DNA: TGTGCCAGCAGCTTAGCCGGGGACTTCCAAGAGACCCAGTACTTC.

The chain joins TRBV20-1 to TRBJ1-1, with 8 bases fitting TRBD1. Germline values: CDR1 DFQATT, CDR2 SNEGSKA (reference sequence). This CDR3 is 12 amino acids long. Germline trimming cut 3 bases from V and 11 bases from J; bases unmatched to any gene: 8. The CDR3 DNA reads TGCAGTGCTAGGAGACAGGGGAAAGGGGCTTTCTTT. Protein: CSARRQGKGAFF.

The J gene is TRBJ2-7, the V gene TRBV6-5, with TRBD2 matching over 7 bases. V gave up 3 bases and J gave up 4 bases; unmatched junction bases: 9. CDR3 length: 15 amino acids. CDR1 MNHEY and CDR2 SVGAGI come from the germline V gene. CDR3 in amino acids: CASSYFGGEGYEQYF. The CDR3 bases are TGTGCCAGCAGTTATTTTGGGGGGGAGGGGTACGAGCAGTACTTC.

The rearrangement joins TRBV12-3 or TRBV12-4 to TRBJ2-2, with 8 bases aligning to TRBD1. Losses at the gene ends were 6 bases for V and 7 bases for J; bases not matched to a gene: 10. The CDR3 consists of 15 residues. The CDR3 coding sequence is TGTGCCAGCAGCCCGGACAGGGAAGGGAACGGGGAGCTGTTTTTT. Protein: CASSPDREGNGELFF.

This chain uses TRBV12-3 or TRBV12-4 with TRBJ2-2, with 10 bases lining up with TRBD2. The CDR3 contains 19 residues. V dropped 4 bases and J dropped 5; count of bases not matched to a gene: 16. The CDR3 DNA reads as TGTGCCAGCAGTTCCCCCCGCCGAGGGCTAGCGGGAGTTACCGGGGAGCTGTTTTTT. Translating gives CASSSPRRGLAGVTGELFF.

In this sample, this clonotype turned up a few times. V usage is TRBV10-3 and J usage is TRBJ1-1; 8 nucleotides align to TRBD1. The CDR3 covers 12 residues. Germline assignment: CDR1 ENHRY and CDR2 SYGVKD. V lost 8 bases and J lost 4; bases outside the gene matches: 3. The CDR3 DNA reads as TGTGCCATCGGACAGGGTCGCACTGAAGCTTTCTTT. Protein sequence: CAIGQGRTEAFF.

This clonotype was seen once. V gene TRBV6-1 combines with J gene TRBJ1-4; TRBD1 might be the D (6 bases). V lost 3 bases, J lost 8 bases, and 16 bases lay in between. There are 15 residues in the CDR3. Per the germline V gene, CDR1 is MNHNS and CDR2 is SASEGT. The CDR3 nucleotides read TGTGCCAGCAGTGATTTAACAGGGTCGGAGGAAAAACTGTTTTTT. It specifies CASSDLTGSEEKLFF.

The chain couples TRBV4-1 to TRBJ2-5; 8 bases align to TRBD2. V gave up 4 bases and J gave up 4 bases; unmatched junction bases: 8. The CDR3 extends over 15 amino acids. Germline CDR1 and CDR2: MGHRA and YSYEKL. The DNA of the CDR3 is TGCGCCAGCAGCCCCAATCAGCGGGAGATAGAGACCCAGTACTTC. Its translation: CASSPNQREIETQYF.

This clonotype has only a few counts. The chain recombines TRBV7-2 with TRBJ2-4; 11 bases agree with TRBD2. V shed 2 bases and J 0 bases; nucleotides not matched to a gene: 3. The CDR3 has 17 amino acids. Germline V gene lookup returns CDR1 SGHTA and CDR2 FQGNSA. CDR3 region: CASSLPGLAVAKNIQYF. As DNA, the CDR3 is TGTGCCAGCAGCTTACCGGGACTAGCGGTAGCCAAAAACATTCAGTACTTC.

A note on this clonotype: This may arise from a read error, as a much more abundant clone is one base away. A read error is likely, as this CDR3 ends without the conserved phenylalanine or tryptophan. This chain uses TRBV28 with TRBJ1-1; perhaps TRBD1 as D (5 bases). The ends were cut back, 8 bases at V and 0 bases at J, with 13 bases in the middle. Per the germline V gene, CDR1 is MDHEN and CDR2 is SYDVKM. This CDR3 spans 14 amino acids. For the CDR3, the DNA is TGTGCCAGCTTCAGGCAGGACATGAACACTGAAGCTTTCCTT. This translates into CASFRQDMNTEAFL.

This clonotype was seen once. The chain carries TRBV5-6 and TRBJ1-2; perhaps TRBD1 as D (5 bases). Trimming pared 0 bases from V and 4 bases from J, leaving 16 bases between. Per the germline V gene, CDR1 is SGHDT and CDR2 is YYEEEE. The CDR3 extends over 16 amino acids. CDR3 coding DNA: TGTGCCAGCAGCTTGGCACGGGACCCTGGGGCCTATGGCTACACCTTC. Its protein product is CASSLARDPGAYGYTF. Full variable domain (outside the CDR3, taken from reference TRBV5-6 and TRBJ1-2): DAGVTQSPTHLIKTRGQQVTLRCSPKSGHDTVSWYQQALGQGPQFIFQYYEEEERQRGNFPDRFSGHQFPNYSSELNVNALLLGDSALYLCASSLARDPGAYGYTFGSGTRLTVV.

There are a few counts of this clonotype. The gene calls are TRBV29-1 and TRBJ1-1; D is uncertain. There are 11 residues in the CDR3. CDR1 is SQVTM, CDR2 ANQGSEA, per germline. Deletions cut 4 bases from V and 1 base from J, with 4 bases between. CDR3 sequence: CSVATNTEAFF. The CDR3 nucleotides read TGCAGCGTTGCTACGAACACTGAAGCTTTCTTT.

This clonotype turned up a few times. The chain joins TRBV19 to TRBJ2-7; D is possibly TRBD2 (5 bases). The CDR3 loop spans 13 amino acids. Germline V gene sequence: CDR1 LNHDA, CDR2 SQIVND (reference sequence). Trimming left V 6 bases short and J 3 bases short, with 12 bases between. The CDR3 bases are TGTGCCAGTAGAGCGGCTCCGGGCTACGAGCAGTACTTC. Translated, it gives CASRAAPGYEQYF.

A word on this clonotype: This may come from a read error, since a much larger clone is one base off. The chain couples TRBV2 to TRBJ1-2; D is unclear. The CDR3 is 14 residues long. From germline, CDR1 is SNHLY and CDR2 FYNNEI. V was shortened by 6 bases and J by 6 bases, with 17 bases between the two germline ends. In nucleotides, the CDR3 is TGTGCCAGCAGCATCCTAGCTGGGGAAGATGGCTACACCTTC. Protein: CASSILAGEDGYTF.

This clonotype occurred a few times. The chain recombines TRBV12-3 or TRBV12-4 with TRBJ1-4; the D is unclear. The ends were cut back, 3 bases at V and 0 bases at J, with 23 bases in the middle. This CDR3 is built from 20 residues. The CDR3 DNA follows: TGTGCCAGCAGTTTTTTATTCGGGCCCCCCCTGGGCTCAACTAATGAAAAACTGTTTTTT. Its translation: CASSFLFGPPLGSTNEKLFF.

In this sample, this clonotype turned up many times. This chain uses TRBV10-3 with TRBJ2-5; TRBD2 matches 7 bases. The CDR3 length is 15 residues. The trim removed 6 bases at V and 5 bases at J, leaving 12 bases unmatched. Germline CDR1 and CDR2: ENHRY and SYGVKD. In DNA, the CDR3 is TGTGCCATCAGGGACCCTGGGCGGGAGCGTGAGACCCAGTACTTC. Amino acid sequence: CAIRDPGRERETQYF.

The chain recombines TRBV5-1 with TRBJ2-6; D is uncertain. The CDR3 loop spans 18 amino acids. The V gene lost 0 bases and the J gene lost 1 base, with 14 bases spanning the gap. Germline CDR1 and CDR2: SGHRS and YFSETQ. The CDR3 DNA reads as TGCGCCAGCAGCTTGGTTCTGAGGCCTGAATCTGGGGCCAACGTCCTGACTTTC. This encodes CASSLVLRPESGANVLTF.

This clonotype was counted a few times. Germline and junction disagree at one end, which may indicate a read error. The CDR3, as DNA: TGTGCCTGGAATTTGAACGCTGAAGCTTTCTTT. It codes for CAWNLNAEAFF. The chain combines TRBV30 with TRBJ1-1; D ambiguous. The V gene's germline CDR1 is GTSNPN and CDR2 SVGIG (reference sequence). The CDR3 has 11 residues.

This clonotype has a handful of counts. The gene calls are TRBV7-2 and TRBJ1-1; D is unresolved. The CDR3 consists of 16 residues. V was cut by 5 bases and J by 3 bases, with 19 bases left in between. In germline, CDR1 is SGHTA, CDR2 FQGNSA. The CDR3 loop reads CASSGGPLTWYTEAFF. CDR3 in DNA: TGTGCCAGCAGCGGAGGACCACTTACTTGGTACACTGAAGCTTTCTTT.

This clonotype was seen only a few times. V usage is TRBV14 and J usage is TRBJ1-4; D is uncertain. Between the trimmed V and J ends, which lost 4 bases and 5 bases, there was a span of 8 bases. CDR1 and CDR2 from the germline V gene are SGHDN and FVKESK. The CDR3 length is 13 residues. CDR3 DNA: TGTGCCAGCAGCCTAGGATGGAATGAAAAACTGTTTTTT. Its protein product is CASSLGWNEKLFF.